This entry lists 18 T cell receptor beta chains sequenced from one sample in a study of T cells after yellow fever vaccination. Each CDR3 protein gets one entry after TCRdb re-called the 5' RACE reads with MiXCR. The table records more than 65,000 distinct CDR3 sequences, roughly 14% of them present only once. The material sequenced was CD8+ T cells not binding an NS4B(214-222) dextramer, sorted from PBMCs, taken approximately 20 days after the first yellow fever vaccination. These TCRs come from a man aged 18 to 29 who received the YFV17D yellow fever vaccine.

This clonotype was observed a few times. V usage is TRBV13 and J usage is TRBJ2-6; no reliable D call. The germline gives CDR1 PRHDT, CDR2 FYEKMQ (reference sequence). This CDR3 has 14 residues. V was shortened by 5 bases and J by 4 bases, with 9 bases between the two germline ends. DNA of the CDR3: TGTGCCAGCAGCGCCTTCCCCGGGGCCAACGTCCTGACTTTC. It specifies CASSAFPGANVLTF.

Turning to this clonotype: A junction end diverges from the germline sequence, so it may reflect a read error. The V gene is TRBV6-2 or TRBV6-3, the J gene TRBJ2-7; D is uncertain. Germline CDR1 and CDR2: MNHEY and SVGEGT. This CDR3 has 16 residues. This chain's CDR3 is CDSSYSGRVFAHEQYF. For the CDR3, the DNA is TGTGACAGCAGTTACTCAGGTAGGGTCTTCGCCCACGAGCAGTACTTC.

This clonotype was seen more than once but under ten times. J is TRBJ2-3 and V is TRBV7-8; 7 bases are a match to TRBD2. Germline V gene sequence: CDR1 SGHVS, CDR2 FQNEAQ. With V trimmed by 0 bases and J by 0 bases, 3 bases remained unmatched. This CDR3 region has 16 residues. In nucleotides, the CDR3 is TGTGCCAGCAGCTTAGCGCCGGGGGGAAGCACAGATACGCAGTATTTT. Its translation: CASSLAPGGSTDTQYF.

This clonotype was seen only a few times. The chain joins TRBV4-3 to TRBJ2-7, with no clear D. Trimming pared 1 base from V and 6 bases from J, leaving 13 bases between. This CDR3 has 14 residues. The germline gives CDR1 LGHNA, CDR2 YSLEER. The CDR3 loop reads CASSQATARSEQYF. The CDR3 DNA follows: TGCGCCAGCAGCCAAGCTACCGCCCGGTCCGAGCAGTACTTC.

This clonotype has just a few counts. The chain recombines TRBV20-1 with TRBJ2-7, with D unresolved. V gave up 1 base and J gave up 6 bases, with 16 bases separating them. Germline values: CDR1 DFQATT, CDR2 SNEGSKA (reference sequence). The CDR3 consists of 14 residues. DNA for the CDR3: TGCAGTGCTAGAGGAGGCGCAGGTGGCACCGAGCAGTACTTC. Amino acids: CSARGGAGGTEQYF.

This clonotype occurred a few times. The gene calls are TRBV10-3 and TRBJ2-7, with a possible D match to TRBD2 (6 bases). Germline-derived CDR1 and CDR2 are ENHRY and SYGVKD. V shed 8 bases and J shed 5 bases, with 13 bases lying between them. The CDR3 runs 12 residues. CDR3: CAISKAGHEQYF. For the CDR3, the DNA is TGTGCCATCTCAAAAGCGGGCCACGAGCAGTACTTC.

This clonotype has just a few counts. This chain connects TRBV5-1 to TRBJ1-3; 7 bases map to TRBD1. The V gene end was trimmed by 4 bases and the J gene end by 0 bases; junction bases not matched to a gene: 10. The CDR3 has 17 residues. Germline V gene lookup returns CDR1 SGHRS and CDR2 YFSETQ. Here the CDR3 DNA reads TGCGCCAGCAGCACCACGACAGGGTTCTACTCTGGAAACACCATATATTTT. This codes for CASSTTTGFYSGNTIYF.

This clonotype occurred a few times. The rearrangement joins TRBV27 to TRBJ1-2; D not certain. Germline V CDR1 and CDR2: MNHEY, SMNVEV (reference sequence). V shed 8 bases and J shed 4 bases, with 14 bases lying between them. CDR3 length equals 13 residues. CDR3 sequence reads: CASGFSSVYGYTF. The CDR3 region has the DNA TGTGCCAGCGGATTTTCTAGCGTCTATGGCTACACCTTC.

J is TRBJ1-2 and V is TRBV5-1, with TRBD1 as a possible D gene (6 bases). V shed 0 bases and J shed 4 bases, with 16 bases lying between them. CDR1 and CDR2 from the germline V gene are SGHRS and YFSETQ. The length of the CDR3 is 16 residues. This CDR3 is CASSLGDQGLAYGYTF. The CDR3 DNA reads TGCGCCAGCAGCTTGGGTGACCAGGGGCTAGCCTATGGCTACACCTTC.

V is TRBV28 and J is TRBJ1-5; D call uncertain. Trimming stripped 4 bases from V and 9 bases from J, with 7 bases between. There are 11 residues in the CDR3. Germline V gene lookup returns CDR1 MDHEN and CDR2 SYDVKM. The CDR3 is CASSYGGPQHF. In DNA, the CDR3 is TGTGCCAGCAGTTACGGTGGGCCCCAGCATTTT.

This clonotype was observed at least ten times. The genes are TRBV6-6 and TRBJ1-2; D unclear. The CDR3 totals 11 residues. Trimming pared 5 bases from V and 2 bases from J, leaving 3 bases between. The germline gives CDR1 MNHNY, CDR2 SVGAGI (reference sequence). CDR3 DNA: TGTGCCAGCAGTCCAAACTATGGCTACACCTTC. Protein sequence: CASSPNYGYTF.

The chain is built from TRBV7-9 and TRBJ2-5; TRBD2 matches at 7 bases. CDR3 length: 13 residues. The V gene end was trimmed by 11 bases and the J gene end by 1 base; junction bases not matched to a gene: 7. Germline CDR1 is SEHNR and CDR2 is FQNEAQ (reference sequence). In DNA, the CDR3 is TGTGCCCCGGGCGGGGGTCCCCAAGAGACCCAGTACTTC. This translates into CAPGGGPQETQYF.

This rearrangement joins TRBV6-1 to TRBJ2-7, with a tentative D call TRBD2 (5 bases). The V gene's germline CDR1 is MNHNS and CDR2 SASEGT. This CDR3 region has 14 residues. Deletions cut 6 bases from V and 1 base from J, with 13 bases between. The DNA for the CDR3 is TGTGCCAGCAGCTCGGGATTCACTTCCTACGAGCAGTACTTC. Amino acid sequence: CASSSGFTSYEQYF.

This chain joins TRBV11-2 and TRBJ2-3, with a possible D match to TRBD2 (5 bases). This CDR3 has 12 amino acids. Between the trimmed V and J ends, which lost 8 bases and 6 bases, there was a span of 12 bases. Germline V gene lookup returns CDR1 SGHAT and CDR2 FQNNGV. CDR3 DNA sequence: TGTGCCAGCTTCGGACTCTCGGATACGCAGTATTTT. Its translation is CASFGLSDTQYF.

The genes are TRBV7-9 and TRBJ1-2; D is unresolved. The CDR3 runs 16 residues. The germline gives CDR1 SEHNR, CDR2 FQNEAQ (reference sequence). The germline V and J ends were trimmed by 1 base and 4 bases, with 16 bases remaining between them. CDR3 in amino acids: CASSLEGFAQLYGYTF. In DNA form, the CDR3 reads TGTGCCAGCAGCTTAGAAGGGTTCGCACAGCTCTATGGCTACACCTTC.

The genes are TRBV6-1 and TRBJ2-3, with D possibly being TRBD1 (6 bases). Between the trimmed V and J ends, which lost 6 bases and 3 bases, there was a span of 13 bases. Germline V CDR1 and CDR2: MNHNS, SASEGT. This CDR3 contains 14 residues. CDR3 nucleotides: TGTGCCAGCAGACCCGGACAGACGACAGATACGCAGTATTTT. Translated: CASRPGQTTDTQYF.

The rearrangement uses TRBV6-2 or TRBV6-3 and TRBJ2-7; D may be TRBD2 (5 bases). Germline V gene sequence: CDR1 MNHEY, CDR2 SVGEGT. CDR3 length: 15 residues. Trimming shortened V by 1 base and J by 4 bases, and 14 bases separated the two germline ends. The CDR3 bases are TGTGCCAGCAGTTACTACGGAGGAAGCCGGTACGAGCAGTACGTC. It translates to CASSYYGGSRYEQYV.

V and J are TRBV9 and TRBJ2-3; D gene ambiguous. CDR1 SGDLS and CDR2 YYNGEE come from the germline V gene. V was trimmed by 0 bases and J by 0 bases, leaving 5 bases between them. CDR3 length: 14 amino acids. The CDR3 protein is CASSVDGSTDTQYF. The CDR3 DNA reads TGTGCCAGCAGCGTAGACGGGAGCACAGATACGCAGTATTTT.